What follows are 29 T cell receptor beta chains derived from one specimen sequenced in a study of blood T cell repertoires in COVID-19. Clones were sequenced by immunoSEQ multiplex PCR, and TCRdb holds only the in-frame ones, with some missing. The sample gives roughly 87,000 clones, about 85% of which show up once; around 3.3% is in the top ten. Material: peripheral blood. The receptors shown here come from an elderly woman with COVID-19, enrolled during active disease.

The rearrangement uses TRBV9 and TRBJ1-1; D might be TRBD1 (5 bases). Germline V gene sequence: CDR1 SGDLS, CDR2 YYNGEE. V shed 0 bases and J shed 0 bases, with 6 bases lying between them. CDR3 length: 14 residues. The CDR3 region has the DNA TGTGCCAGCAGCGTAGCAGGGCTGAACACTGAAGCTTTCTTT. It encodes CASSVAGLNTEAFF.

The table lists this clone with a count of one. The rearrangement links TRBV5-5 to TRBJ2-1, with unresolved D. The germline V and J ends were trimmed by 0 bases and 0 bases, with 7 bases remaining between them. The CDR3 is 15 residues long. Germline CDR1 is SGHKS and CDR2 is YYEKEE (reference sequence). CDR3 DNA sequence: TGTGCCAGCAGCTTGGGCCCCAGCTCCTACAATGAGCAGTTCTTC. Translating gives CASSLGPSSYNEQFF. The entire variable domain, with the rest obtained from reference TRBV5-5 and TRBJ2-1, is as follows: DAGVTQSPTHLIKTRGQQVTLRCSPISGHKSVSWYQQVLGQGPQFIFQYYEKEERGRGNFPDRFSARQFPNYSSELNVNALLLGDSALYLCASSLGPSSYNEQFFGPGTRLTVL.

V gene TRBV2 combines with J gene TRBJ1-2; TRBD1 agrees at 7 bases. The trim removed 7 bases at V and 2 bases at J, leaving 10 bases unmatched. The CDR3 spans 15 residues. Germline V gene sequence: CDR1 SNHLY, CDR2 FYNNEI. Written as DNA, the CDR3 is TGTGCCAGCAAGAGGGACAGAAGTAGAAACTATGGCTACACCTTC. This encodes CASKRDRSRNYGYTF.

CDR3 residues: CASSLSGMLGYTF. CDR3 DNA sequence: TGTGCCAGCAGCTTATCAGGGATGTTGGGCTACACCTTC. The gene calls are TRBV7-2 and TRBJ1-2, with D possibly matching TRBD1 (5 bases). V lost 2 bases and J 8 bases, leaving 12 bases between the germline ends. Germline-derived CDR1 and CDR2 are SGHTA and FQGNSA. The CDR3 runs to 13 residues.

This chain joins TRBV18 and TRBJ1-2; no reliable D call. Trimming pared 3 bases from V and 5 bases from J, leaving 13 bases between. The CDR3 is made up of 14 amino acids. CDR1 is KGHSH and CDR2 is LQKENI in the germline V gene. The CDR3 sequence: CASSPLRSPYGYTF. The CDR3 DNA reads as TGTGCCAGCTCACCCCTCAGGTCGCCTTATGGCTACACCTTC.

The V and J genes are TRBV11-2 and TRBJ1-5; D is undetermined. Germline V gene sequence: CDR1 SGHAT, CDR2 FQNNGV. The CDR3 loop spans 13 amino acids. Trimming left V 4 bases short and J 3 bases short, with 7 bases between. CDR3 amino acids: CASSWAPNQPQHF. For the CDR3, the DNA is TGTGCCAGCAGCTGGGCACCCAATCAGCCCCAGCATTTT.

The rearrangement links TRBV6-5 to TRBJ1-1, with TRBD1 matching 9 bases. The J segment lost 4 bases and the V segment lost 2 bases, leaving 5 bases of the junction unmatched. The germline V gene encodes CDR1 MNHEY and CDR2 SVGAGI. The CDR3 has 15 amino acids. In nucleotides, the CDR3 is TGTGCCAGCAGTTACCATCGACAGGGGGGCACTGAAGCTTTCTTT. Its protein is CASSYHRQGGTEAFF.

The chain joins TRBV5-1 to TRBJ1-2; 9 bases are shared with TRBD1. Germline values: CDR1 SGHRS, CDR2 YFSETQ. Losses at the gene ends were 4 bases for V and 4 bases for J; bases not matched to a gene: 5. The CDR3 extends over 14 amino acids. The CDR3 coding sequence is TGCGCCAGCAGCCCGGGACAGGGAGGCTATGGCTACACCTTC. It translates to CASSPGQGGYGYTF. Full variable domain (remainder filled in from reference TRBV5-1 and TRBJ1-2): KAGVTQTPRYLIKTRGQQVTLSCSPISGHRSVSWYQQTPGQGLQFLFEYFSETQRNKGNFPGRFSGRQFSNSRSEMNVSTLELGDSALYLCASSPGQGGYGYTFGSGTRLTVV.

The CDR3, as DNA: TGTGCCAGCACCTGGGGACAGTTAGCGGGGGGGCTGCGCGAGCAGTACTTC. The encoded protein is CASTWGQLAGGLREQYF. V is TRBV2 and J is TRBJ2-7; TRBD2 matches 11 bases. Germline assignment: CDR1 SNHLY and CDR2 FYNNEI. The CDR3 is 17 amino acids. V was pared by 7 bases and J by 6 bases, with 17 bases of the junction left unmatched.

The chain combines TRBV11-2 with TRBJ1-1; 8 positions agree with TRBD1. The germline gives CDR1 SGHAT, CDR2 FQNNGV. The trim removed 6 bases at V and 4 bases at J, leaving 10 bases unmatched. CDR3 length equals 15 residues. The CDR3 region is CASRHPGGKGTEAFF. The CDR3 DNA follows: TGTGCCAGCAGACATCCAGGGGGCAAAGGCACTGAAGCTTTCTTT.

The rearrangement uses TRBV9 and TRBJ2-1, with no clear D. In germline, CDR1 is SGDLS, CDR2 YYNGEE. Trimming pared 0 bases from V and 6 bases from J, leaving 7 bases between. CDR3 size: 13 residues. The CDR3 DNA reads TGTGCCAGCAGCGTAGCGTACATCAATGAGCAGTTCTTC. It translates to CASSVAYINEQFF.

The chain carries TRBV30 and TRBJ2-1; perhaps TRBD1 as D (6 bases). Per the germline V gene, CDR1 is GTSNPN and CDR2 is SVGIG (reference sequence). The CDR3 has 15 amino acids. Deletions cut 5 bases from V and 9 bases from J, with 23 bases between. The CDR3 nucleotides read TGTGCCTGGGTAGGGGGTGGGGCCCATTGGGGTGAGCAGTTCTTC. Amino acids: CAWVGGGAHWGEQFF.

The V and J genes are TRBV7-9 and TRBJ1-3, with D hard to call. This CDR3 spans 14 amino acids. Germline assignment: CDR1 SEHNR and CDR2 FQNEAQ (reference sequence). V lost 5 bases to trimming and J lost 0 bases, with 8 bases between them. DNA for the CDR3: TGTGCCAGCAGCATCGACAACTCTGGAAACACCATATATTTT. Residues: CASSIDNSGNTIYF.

The rearrangement links TRBV9 to TRBJ2-1; weak D call: TRBD1 (6 bases). Germline V gives CDR1 SGDLS, CDR2 YYNGEE. The V and J ends lost 0 bases and 6 bases respectively, with 16 bases between them. The CDR3 is made up of 16 amino acids. CDR3 region: CASSVAPRGLVNEQFF. The CDR3 DNA sequence: TGTGCCAGCAGCGTAGCTCCCAGGGGATTGGTCAATGAGCAGTTCTTC.

This clone was counted between two and nine times. The chain carries TRBV12-3 or TRBV12-4 and TRBJ1-5; a possible D gene is TRBD1 (6 bases). Trimming cost V 6 bases and J 5 bases, with 11 bases left between them. This CDR3 is built from 13 residues. The CDR3 here is CASSLTGDQPQHF. CDR3 coding DNA: TGTGCCAGCAGCTTGACAGGAGATCAGCCCCAGCATTTT.

To note about this clone: The same CDR3 also results from other DNA sequences found in this sample. The rearrangement links TRBV18 to TRBJ1-1; TRBD1 matches 9 bases. Germline CDR1 KGHSH, CDR2 LQKENI. CDR3 length: 13 residues. The V and J ends lost 3 bases and 5 bases, in that order; junction bases with no gene match: 1. Here the CDR3 DNA reads TGTGCCAGCTCACCGGACAGGGGAACTGAAGCTTTCTTT. It specifies CASSPDRGTEAFF.

J is TRBJ1-4 and V is TRBV7-2, with D maybe TRBD1 (6 bases). Germline V lookup: CDR1 SGHTA, CDR2 FQGNSA. Trimming removed 5 bases at V and 9 bases at J, with 22 bases between. This CDR3 is built from 16 residues. Here the CDR3 DNA reads TGTGCCAGCAGCCTTACGGTTGGGGGCTTGGGAAAAAAACTGTTTTTT. Amino acid sequence: CASSLTVGGLGKKLFF.

To note about this clone: The junction departs from germline at one end; a sequencing error may be responsible. The chain employs TRBV4-1 and TRBJ1-5, with 8 bases lining up with TRBD1. CDR1 and CDR2 (germline): MGHRA, YSYEKL. The CDR3 totals 18 residues. CDR3 protein: CASSQGATGDYSNQPQHF. The CDR3 DNA reads as TGCGCCAGCAGTCAAGGCGCGACAGGGGATTATAGCAATCAGCCCCAGCATTTT.

V and J are TRBV7-8 and TRBJ2-7; D unclear. Trimming left V 4 bases short and J 6 bases short, with 7 bases between. CDR3 length equals 11 residues. Germline CDR1 and CDR2: SGHVS and FQNEAQ. Here the CDR3 reads CASSSVLEQYF. In nucleotides, the CDR3 is TGTGCCAGCAGCTCCGTCCTCGAGCAGTACTTC.

CDR3 in DNA: TGTGCCAGCAGCCAATTTCCTAGCGGGGGGGCTGATACGCAGTATTTT. Its translation: CASSQFPSGGADTQYF. The chain carries TRBV4-2 and TRBJ2-3; 12 positions match TRBD2. V dropped 2 bases and J dropped 6; count of bases not matched to a gene: 6. Germline V gene data show CDR1 as LGHNA and CDR2 as YNFKEQ. The CDR3 loop spans 16 amino acids.

The chain links TRBV27 to TRBJ2-1; tentatively, D is TRBD2 (6 bases). Germline lookup yields CDR1 MNHEY and CDR2 SMNVEV (reference sequence). The length of the CDR3 is 14 residues. Trimming pared 3 bases from V and 10 bases from J, leaving 16 bases between. The CDR3 nucleotides read TGTGCCAGCAGTTTGAGTCGGGGGTTGGGGGAGCAGTTCTTC. This codes for CASSLSRGLGEQFF.

The rearrangement links TRBV5-1 to TRBJ2-2, with 10 bases that match TRBD1. Germline V gives CDR1 SGHRS, CDR2 YFSETQ. CDR3 length equals 16 residues. V trimming: 3 bases; J trimming: 5 bases; junction bases outside the gene matches: 7. CDR3: CASSSWTGGDTGELFF. CDR3 in DNA: TGCGCCAGCAGCTCTTGGACAGGGGGTGATACCGGGGAGCTGTTTTTT.

The chain uses TRBV10-3 and TRBJ1-2, with D tentatively TRBD1 (6 bases). V lost 3 bases, J lost 3 bases, and 8 bases lay in between. The CDR3 contains 13 residues. Germline V gene data show CDR1 as ENHRY and CDR2 as SYGVKD. The DNA for the CDR3 is TGTGCCATCAGTGAATCAGGGGACTATGGCTACACCTTC. Residues: CAISESGDYGYTF.

In this sample, this clone turned up a few times. The chain joins TRBV28 to TRBJ2-1; perhaps TRBD2 as D (6 bases). Germline V gene lookup returns CDR1 MDHEN and CDR2 SYDVKM. The CDR3 extends over 16 amino acids. The ends were cut back, 6 bases at V and 3 bases at J, with 18 bases in the middle. CDR3 nucleotides: TGTGCCAGCAGCCGGGACTCCGGGGCGTTCTACAATGAGCAGTTCTTC. This sequence encodes CASSRDSGAFYNEQFF. The variable domain in full, with the rest retrieved from reference TRBV28 and TRBJ2-1, is DVKVTQSSRYLVKRTGEKVFLECVQDMDHENMFWYRQDPGLGLRLIYFSYDVKMKEKGDIPEGYSVSREKKERFSLILESASTNQTSMYLCASSRDSGAFYNEQFFGPGTRLTVL.

This clone was found once. The chain has TRBV2 and TRBJ2-7; 14 positions match TRBD2. CDR3 size: 15 residues. V trimming: 6 bases; J trimming: 3 bases; junction bases outside the gene matches: 4. Germline lookup yields CDR1 SNHLY and CDR2 FYNNEI. CDR3 sequence reads: CASSGGLAGGYEQYF. The CDR3 DNA reads as TGTGCCAGCAGCGGTGGACTAGCGGGGGGCTACGAGCAGTACTTC. Supplemented by reference TRBV2 and TRBJ2-7, the full variable domain reads EPEVTQTPSHQVTQMGQEVILRCVPISNHLYFYWYRQILGQKVEFLVSFYNNEISEKSEIFDDQFSVERPDGSNFTLKIRSTKLEDSAMYFCASSGGLAGGYEQYFGPGTRLTVT.

This chain links TRBV4-2 with TRBJ2-3; TRBD2 might be the D (5 bases). In germline, CDR1 is LGHNA, CDR2 YNFKEQ. The CDR3 consists of 15 residues. V was pared by 3 bases and J by 2 bases, with 12 bases between. The CDR3, as DNA: TGTGCCAGCAGCCATGACGGGGTCCCCACAGATACGCAGTATTTT. Its translation: CASSHDGVPTDTQYF.

The J gene is TRBJ2-5, the V gene TRBV11-2; TRBD1 is a possible D gene (5 bases). Looked up from germline, CDR1 is SGHAT and CDR2 is FQNNGV. Trimming left V 5 bases short and J 1 base short, with 8 bases between. This CDR3 comprises 13 residues. For the CDR3, the DNA is TGTGCCAGCAGCCCGACAGTCCAAGAGACCCAGTACTTC. Amino acids: CASSPTVQETQYF.

This clone has just one count. This chain joins TRBV19 and TRBJ1-5; TRBD1 is a possible D gene (6 bases). Trimming removed 6 bases from V and 6 bases from J, with 18 bases in between. The length of the CDR3 is 15 residues. The germline V gene has CDR1 LNHDA and CDR2 SQIVND (reference sequence). CDR3 in DNA: TGTGCCAGTAGCCCAGGCCGCAGGGGAATTCAGCCCCAGCATTTT. Translating it yields CASSPGRRGIQPQHF.

This sequence joins TRBV7-2 and TRBJ1-4, with 9 nucleotides matching TRBD1. Looked up from germline, CDR1 is SGHTA and CDR2 is FQGNSA. The CDR3 is made up of 14 amino acids. V gave up 1 base and J gave up 11 bases; unmatched junction bases: 5. The CDR3, as DNA: TGTGCCAGCAGCTTAGATTGGGGACAGGGCAAACTGTTTTTT. This codes for CASSLDWGQGKLFF. The whole variable domain, remainder taken from reference TRBV7-2 and TRBJ1-4, is GAGVSQSPSNKVTEKGKDVELRCDPISGHTALYWYRQSLGQGLEFLIYFQGNSAPDKSGLPSDRFSAERTGGSVSTLTIQRTQQEDSAVYLCASSLDWGQGKLFFGSGTQLSVL.